This entry concerns a single T cell receptor (beta chain). Donors of Cohort 3 who recovered were those that had two negative PCRs, clearance, or symptom resolution. The data originate from a study of blood T cell repertoires in COVID-19. Whole-study context: The United States, Italy and Spain provided the acute and convalescent COVID-19 samples. Sample material is recorded as cDNA or gDNA derived from T cells, B-cell-depleted T cells, or PBMCs.

Data came from immunoSEQ multiplex PCR; TCRdb stores just in-frame clones and leaves some out. The table shows roughly 500,000 clones, with more than 75% occurring only once. There are 14 residues in the CDR3. V was clipped by 3 bases and J by 2 bases; unmatched bases: 2. CDR1 and CDR2 from the germline V gene are SEHNR and FQNEAQ (reference sequence). This clonotype was sampled from a woman aged 40 to 50 who had recovered from COVID-19. The sequenced sample consisted of PBMCs or T cells enriched from blood (not recorded which). V and J are TRBV7-9 and TRBJ2-7; 9 positions match TRBD1. The CDR3 DNA reads TGTGCCAGCAGCTTCCGGGACAGGGCCTACGAGCAGTACTTC. Translating gives CASSFRDRAYEQYF.